These 21 T cell receptor beta chains were sequenced from one sample in a study of T cell responses to AZD1222 COVID-19 vaccine. Measured with immunoSEQ multiplex PCR; TCRdb has only the in-frame clones, and not every one. The data contain some 120,000 clones, roughly 90% of them singletons. Source: peripheral blood, taken on day 0 of AZD1222 vaccination. Receptor source: an adult in good health.

The chain employs TRBV7-8 and TRBJ1-5; 11 nucleotides match TRBD1. Germline CDR1 is SGHVS and CDR2 is FQNEAQ. The length of the CDR3 is 17 residues. V trimming: 5 bases; J trimming: 7 bases; junction bases outside the gene matches: 13. The CDR3 here is CASSPPWGQGVIQPQHF. In DNA form, the CDR3 reads TGTGCCAGCAGCCCACCATGGGGACAGGGGGTAATACAGCCCCAGCATTTT.

For the CDR3, the DNA is TGTGCCAGCGGCCGACCCCAGGGGGCTTACGAGCAGTACTTC. It codes for CASGRPQGAYEQYF. The genes are TRBV6-5 and TRBJ2-7, with 8 bases that match TRBD1. CDR1 is MNHEY and CDR2 is SVGAGI in the germline V gene. With 8 bases clipped from V and 4 bases from J, the junction kept 10 bases outside the gene matches. The CDR3 has 14 amino acids.

The chain uses TRBV7-9 and TRBJ1-4; D possibly corresponds to TRBD1 (5 bases). Germline V gene data show CDR1 as SEHNR and CDR2 as FQNEAQ (reference sequence). This CDR3 region has 15 residues. The V and J ends lost 5 bases and 6 bases respectively, with 16 bases between them. The CDR3 loop is CASSPSGGGDEKLFF. For the CDR3, the DNA is TGTGCCAGCAGCCCGAGCGGGGGTGGGGATGAAAAACTGTTTTTT. Full variable domain (rest looked up from reference TRBV7-9 and TRBJ1-4): DTGVSQNPRHKITKRGQNVTFRCDPISEHNRLYWYRQTLGQGPEFLTYFQNEAQLEKSRLLSDRFSAERPKGSFSTLEIQRTEQGDSAMYLCASSPSGGGDEKLFFGSGTQLSVL.

CDR3 region: CASTMGNTIYF. For the CDR3, the DNA is TGTGCCAGCACCATGGGAAACACCATATATTTT. This sequence joins TRBV6-1 and TRBJ1-3; D call uncertain. The CDR3 is 11 amino acids. Germline V CDR1 and CDR2: MNHNS, SASEGT. V lost 7 bases and J 4 bases, leaving 5 bases between the germline ends.

CDR3 in amino acids: CASSQDGYNEQFF. The CDR3, as DNA: TGCGCCAGCAGCCAAGATGGCTACAATGAGCAGTTCTTC. The chain employs TRBV4-1 and TRBJ2-1; D is ambiguous. The CDR3 loop spans 13 amino acids. Germline V gives CDR1 MGHRA, CDR2 YSYEKL. The germline V and J ends were trimmed by 0 bases and 3 bases, with 3 bases remaining between them.

The rearrangement joins TRBV19 to TRBJ2-5; the D gene is possibly TRBD2 (6 bases). Germline V CDR1 and CDR2: LNHDA, SQIVND (reference sequence). The CDR3 loop spans 14 amino acids. The ends were cut back, 5 bases at V and 3 bases at J, with 13 bases in the middle. CDR3 in amino acids: CASSLSGRKETQYF. As DNA, the CDR3 is TGTGCCAGTAGTCTATCCGGGAGAAAAGAGACCCAGTACTTC.

This clone has a single count. The genes are TRBV10-1 and TRBJ1-2; D unresolved. V lost 2 bases and J 4 bases, leaving 8 bases between the germline ends. This CDR3 has 13 residues. In germline, CDR1 is WNHNN, CDR2 SYGVQD (reference sequence). The CDR3 DNA is TGCGCCAGCAGTGAGGCTTCCTCCTATGGCTACACCTTC. This translates into CASSEASSYGYTF.

This chain uses TRBV3-1 (or the pseudogene TRBV3-2) with TRBJ1-1, with 7 bases lining up with TRBD1. The ends lost 2 bases at V and 5 bases at J; junction bases unmatched: 2. Germline CDR1 LGHDT, CDR2 YNNKEL (reference sequence). The CDR3 loop spans 13 amino acids. CDR3 loop: CASSQQGGTEAFF. Written as DNA, the CDR3 is TGTGCCAGCAGCCAACAGGGGGGGACTGAAGCTTTCTTT.

This sequence joins TRBV12-3 or TRBV12-4 and TRBJ2-7, with TRBD2 as a possible D gene (6 bases). This CDR3 is 13 amino acids long. V lost 5 bases and J 2 bases, leaving 10 bases between the germline ends. CDR3 coding DNA: TGTGCCAGCAGTCAGGGCGGGGCCTACGAGCAGTACTTC. Amino acid sequence: CASSQGGAYEQYF.

This clone was seen just once. The rearrangement joins TRBV5-1 to TRBJ1-3; 8 bases agree with TRBD1. V was clipped by 2 bases and J by 4 bases; unmatched bases: 2. CDR3 size: 14 residues. Looked up from germline, CDR1 is SGHRS and CDR2 is YFSETQ. The DNA for the CDR3 is TGCGCCAGCAGCTTACAGGGGGGAGGAAACACCATATATTTT. Encoded protein: CASSLQGGGNTIYF.

The chain recombines TRBV6-1 with TRBJ2-1, with D possibly matching TRBD2 (6 bases). V shed 2 bases and J shed 4 bases, with 12 bases lying between them. Germline CDR1 reads MNHNS; CDR2 reads SASEGT. This CDR3 is 15 amino acids long. The CDR3 region is CASSELLAPYNEQFF. In DNA, the CDR3 is TGTGCCAGCAGTGAATTACTAGCCCCTTACAATGAGCAGTTCTTC.

This chain connects TRBV6-5 to TRBJ1-1; TRBD1 matches at 10 bases. CDR1 and CDR2 (germline): MNHEY, SVGAGI. The junction had 9 bases not matched to a gene; V was cut back by 8 bases and J by 12 bases. CDR3 length equals 12 residues. The chain's CDR3 is CASHSGTGVTFF. CDR3 coding DNA: TGTGCCAGCCACTCCGGGACAGGGGTGACTTTCTTT.

This clone was seen once. This sequence joins TRBV4-2 and TRBJ2-2; 10 bases line up with TRBD1. Germline V gene data show CDR1 as LGHNA and CDR2 as YNFKEQ. The CDR3 covers 17 residues. V shed 4 bases and J 0 bases; nucleotides not matched to a gene: 5. DNA for the CDR3: TGTGCCAGCAGCCTCCGGGACAGGGGAACGAACACCGGGGAGCTGTTTTTT. Amino acids: CASSLRDRGTNTGELFF.

This clone was seen just once. The CDR3 loop reads CASSLVEGAGDTEAFF. The CDR3 DNA sequence: TGCGCCAGCAGCCTTGTAGAGGGGGCTGGGGACACTGAAGCTTTCTTT. The genes are TRBV5-1 and TRBJ1-1; 7 positions match TRBD1. V lost 4 bases, J lost 3 bases, and 12 bases stayed unmatched. CDR1 and CDR2 from the germline V gene are SGHRS and YFSETQ. CDR3 size: 16 residues.

The rearrangement uses TRBV30 and TRBJ1-6, with 8 bases aligning to TRBD1. There are 14 residues in the CDR3. Germline assignment: CDR1 GTSNPN and CDR2 SVGIG (reference sequence). The trim removed 8 bases at V and 3 bases at J, leaving 6 bases unmatched. In DNA form, the CDR3 reads TGTGCCAGCGGACAGGGAGGCTATAATTCACCCCTCCACTTT. Translating gives CASGQGGYNSPLHF.

The chain is built from TRBV4-1 and TRBJ2-1; D is undetermined. V lost 4 bases and J lost 0, with 19 bases in between. Per the germline V gene, CDR1 is MGHRA and CDR2 is YSYEKL. The CDR3 runs to 18 residues. In DNA form, the CDR3 reads TGCGCCAGCAGCCCCCAACTTCCCGCCCTTAGCTCCTACAATGAGCAGTTCTTC. Amino acid sequence: CASSPQLPALSSYNEQFF.

This clone turned up a few times. This rearrangement joins TRBV19 to TRBJ1-1; 9 bases map to TRBD1. Germline loops: CDR1 LNHDA, CDR2 SQIVND (reference sequence). The CDR3 length is 17 residues. V lost 5 bases and J lost 4; bases outside the gene matches: 14. CDR3 nucleotide sequence: TGTGCCAGTAGTCCTCCTTTTCAGGACAGGGGATTCACTGAAGCTTTCTTT. Its translation is CASSPPFQDRGFTEAFF.

The chain joins TRBV6-5 to TRBJ1-1; possible D gene TRBD1, 6 bases. CDR3 size: 13 residues. Germline V lookup: CDR1 MNHEY, CDR2 SVGAGI. The V gene lost 6 bases and the J gene lost 3 bases, with 11 bases spanning the gap. In DNA, the CDR3 is TGTGCCAGCAGCTTCACAGGGTACACTGAAGCTTTCTTT. It yields the protein CASSFTGYTEAFF.

The chain carries TRBV28 and TRBJ1-2; no firm D call. Germline lookup yields CDR1 MDHEN and CDR2 SYDVKM. This CDR3 has 15 amino acids. V was shortened by 4 bases and J by 1 base, with 13 bases between the two germline ends. CDR3 residues: CASSSPANFNYGYTF. The CDR3 coding sequence is TGTGCCAGCAGTTCCCCGGCAAACTTTAACTATGGCTACACCTTC.

This clone turned up a few times. J is TRBJ1-1 and V is TRBV2; no firm D call. The CDR3 is 13 residues long. Germline V CDR1 and CDR2: SNHLY, FYNNEI. V lost 3 bases, J lost 1 base, and 6 bases lay in between. In nucleotides, the CDR3 is TGTGCCAGCAGTGAGAACCGGAACACTGAAGCTTTCTTT. Residues: CASSENRNTEAFF.

This clone appeared a single time. The rearrangement links TRBV24-1 to TRBJ2-3; 9 bases match TRBD1. CDR1 and CDR2 from the germline V gene are KGHDR and SFDVKD. The CDR3 consists of 16 residues. V was pared by 5 bases and J by 2 bases, with 7 bases of the junction left unmatched. CDR3: CATSAFRDRATDTQYF. Written as DNA, the CDR3 is TGTGCCACCAGTGCCTTCCGGGACAGGGCCACAGATACGCAGTATTTT.